Following are 18 T cell receptor beta chains from one sample sequenced in a study of T-cell reconstitution after alpha-beta-depleted transplantation in children. Unique molecular identifiers were used in preparing the TCRbeta library. TCRdb ran MiXCR on the PCR reads and lists one entry per CDR3 protein. The profile shows 350,000 to 450,000 distinct CDR3 sequences, about an eighth of them singletons. Sequences were derived from PBMCs, sampled from the stem cell graft. All receptors derive from a human donor who donated a stem cell graft to a child with Fanconi anemia.

This clonotype was counted ten times or more. This CDR3 is CASSSPQGPQETQYF. CDR3 DNA: TGCGCCAGCAGCTCCCCACAGGGACCCCAAGAGACCCAGTACTTC. This rearrangement joins TRBV5-1 to TRBJ2-5; D is possibly TRBD1 (6 bases). Trimming pared 3 bases from V and 1 base from J, leaving 13 bases between. Germline V gives CDR1 SGHRS, CDR2 YFSETQ. This CDR3 has 15 amino acids.

This clonotype was detected only a few times. V gene TRBV20-1 combines with J gene TRBJ2-1; 12 nucleotides align to TRBD2. Per the germline V gene, CDR1 is DFQATT and CDR2 is SNEGSKA (reference sequence). The V and J ends lost 2 bases and 10 bases, in that order; junction bases with no gene match: 9. The CDR3 contains 15 residues. The CDR3 reads CSARYPWLAGGEQFF. The CDR3 nucleotides are TGCAGTGCTAGATATCCTTGGCTAGCGGGGGGGGAGCAGTTCTTC.

J is TRBJ2-1 and V is TRBV30; 9 nucleotides line up with TRBD1. The CDR3 extends over 14 amino acids. Losses at the gene ends were 0 bases for V and 10 bases for J; bases not matched to a gene: 7. The germline V gene encodes CDR1 GTSNPN and CDR2 SVGIG (reference sequence). CDR3 protein: CAWSVGTGFREQFF. The CDR3 nucleotides read TGTGCCTGGAGTGTAGGGACAGGGTTCAGGGAGCAGTTCTTC.

This clonotype was counted only a few times. This chain connects TRBV29-1 to TRBJ1-1; D possibly corresponds to TRBD1 (5 bases). Trimming shortened V by 6 bases and J by 1 base, and 12 bases separated the two germline ends. CDR1 is SQVTM, CDR2 ANQGSEA, per germline. The CDR3 is 13 residues long. The CDR3 spells CSVHPGGNTEAFF. The CDR3 DNA reads TGCAGCGTACACCCGGGGGGGAACACTGAAGCTTTCTTT.

The rearrangement uses TRBV3-1 and TRBJ1-1, with TRBD1 as a possible D gene (6 bases). The germline V and J ends were trimmed by 4 bases and 6 bases, with 27 bases remaining between them. This CDR3 has 18 residues. The V gene's germline CDR1 is LGHDT and CDR2 YNNKEL (reference sequence). The CDR3 loop is CASSRVGGRRFMGAEAFF. For the CDR3, the DNA is TGTGCCAGCAGCCGCGTAGGGGGGCGACGGTTTATGGGGGCTGAAGCTTTCTTT.

There are a few counts of this clonotype. The genes are TRBV29-1 and TRBJ1-2, with D maybe TRBD1 (6 bases). Germline CDR1 and CDR2: SQVTM and ANQGSEA. The CDR3 length is 14 residues. Trimming pared 4 bases from V and 4 bases from J, leaving 16 bases between. The chain's CDR3 is CSVGGGVGTYGYTF. DNA of the CDR3: TGCAGCGTTGGAGGGGGTGTGGGGACCTATGGCTACACCTTC.

V gene TRBV27 combines with J gene TRBJ1-1; the D gene is possibly TRBD1 (5 bases). Per the germline V gene, CDR1 is MNHEY and CDR2 is SMNVEV (reference sequence). This CDR3 is 17 amino acids long. V was cut by 0 bases and J by 4 bases, with 18 bases left in between. The DNA of the CDR3 is TGTGCCAGCAGTTTATCGAAGGGACCCTACCCGGTCACTGAAGCTTTCTTT. Encoded protein: CASSLSKGPYPVTEAFF.

In this sample, this clonotype turned up a few times. The V gene is TRBV6-6, the J gene TRBJ1-6; no definite D call. V lost 9 bases and J lost 5, with 11 bases in between. CDR3 length: 13 amino acids. Looked up from germline, CDR1 is MNHNY and CDR2 is SVGAGI (reference sequence). CDR3 in amino acids: CASHRTDNSPLHF. CDR3 DNA sequence: TGTGCCAGTCACCGGACCGATAATTCACCCCTCCACTTT.

The V gene is TRBV4-3, the J gene TRBJ1-1; TRBD1 aligns across 8 bases. CDR1 and CDR2 from the germline V gene are LGHNA and YSLEER. The CDR3 loop spans 16 amino acids. Trimming removed 1 base from V and 4 bases from J; junction bases left unmatched: 8. DNA of the CDR3: TGCGCCAGCAGCCAAGTCGGACAGGGCGAATTCACTGAAGCTTTCTTT. Protein product: CASSQVGQGEFTEAFF.

The V gene is TRBV18, the J gene TRBJ1-1; 8 bases fit TRBD1. Unmatched junction bases numbered 4, after V lost 4 bases and J lost 6 bases. This CDR3 region has 13 residues. Germline V gives CDR1 KGHSH, CDR2 LQKENI. This CDR3 is CASSLKQGAEAFF. The CDR3 DNA reads TGTGCCAGCTCACTAAAACAGGGGGCTGAAGCTTTCTTT. Full variable domain (remainder filled in from reference TRBV18 and TRBJ1-1): NAGVMQNPRHLVRRRGQEARLRCSPMKGHSHVYWYRQLPEEGLKFMVYLQKENIIDESGMPKERFSAEFPKEGPSILRIQQVVRGDSAAYFCASSLKQGAEAFFGQGTRLTVV.

This clonotype was counted ten times or more. J is TRBJ1-2 and V is TRBV20-1, with D maybe TRBD1 (5 bases). CDR3 size: 12 residues. Germline CDR1 DFQATT, CDR2 SNEGSKA (reference sequence). Trimming shortened V by 5 bases and J by 4 bases, and 11 bases separated the two germline ends. The CDR3 DNA follows: TGCAGTGCTTCCCGGGACCCCTATGGCTACACCTTC. It is translated as CSASRDPYGYTF.

This clonotype was observed at least ten times. A read error may account for a junction end that differs from germline. The chain links TRBV5-1 to TRBJ2-2, with D maybe TRBD1 (6 bases). The germline V gene has CDR1 SGHRS and CDR2 YFSETQ. The CDR3 has 15 residues. The CDR3 here is CASSLGGSNTGELFF. The DNA for the CDR3 is TGTGCCAGCAGTTTAGGGGGATCGAACACCGGGGAGCTGTTTTTT.

This chain connects TRBV5-5 to TRBJ2-2, with D unclear. In germline, CDR1 is SGHKS, CDR2 YYEKEE (reference sequence). V was pared by 0 bases and J by 1 base, with 7 bases between. The CDR3 runs to 15 residues. CDR3 coding DNA: TGTGCCAGCAGCTTGGGCAGAAGGAACACCGGGGAGCTGTTTTTT. It specifies CASSLGRRNTGELFF.

The chain is built from TRBV12-3 or TRBV12-4 and TRBJ1-5; D unclear. The CDR3 totals 13 residues. With 7 bases removed from V and 1 base from J, the gap between germline ends came to 8 bases. The CDR3 is CASTPDSNQPQHF. In DNA, the CDR3 is TGTGCCAGCACCCCGGACAGCAATCAGCCCCAGCATTTT.

This chain links TRBV7-2 with TRBJ2-6, with D possibly being TRBD1 (5 bases). CDR1 and CDR2 from the germline V gene are SGHTA and FQGNSA. V was cut by 2 bases and J by 0 bases, with 14 bases left in between. The CDR3 runs to 18 residues. This chain's CDR3 is CASSLSGRVHSGANVLTF. CDR3 DNA: TGTGCCAGCAGCTTATCGGGCAGGGTGCACTCTGGGGCCAACGTCCTGACTTTC.

The rearrangement joins TRBV19 to TRBJ1-5; 7 bases match TRBD1. The ends lost 6 bases at V and 2 bases at J; junction bases unmatched: 4. This CDR3 is built from 14 residues. Per germline, CDR1 LNHDA and CDR2 SQIVND (reference sequence). The CDR3 region is CASREGAGNQPQHF. CDR3 in DNA: TGTGCCAGTAGGGAGGGGGCTGGCAATCAGCCCCAGCATTTT.

This clonotype was found many times. CDR3 sequence: CASSRTSGQPQHF. Written as DNA, the CDR3 is TGTGCCAGCAGTCGGACAAGCGGACAGCCCCAGCATTTT. V and J are TRBV6-2 or TRBV6-3 and TRBJ1-5; D may be TRBD1 (5 bases). V lost 5 bases and J 7 bases, leaving 12 bases between the germline ends. The CDR3 length is 13 residues. Per the germline V gene, CDR1 is MNHEY and CDR2 is SVGEGT.

This clonotype was seen many times. CDR3 bases: TGCAGTGCTTACAACCAGGTTACTGAAGCTTTCTTT. It is translated as CSAYNQVTEAFF. This chain joins TRBV20-1 and TRBJ1-1; D remains unclear. The CDR3 runs 12 residues. Germline CDR1 is DFQATT and CDR2 is SNEGSKA (reference sequence). V lost 5 bases to trimming and J lost 5 bases, with 12 bases between them.